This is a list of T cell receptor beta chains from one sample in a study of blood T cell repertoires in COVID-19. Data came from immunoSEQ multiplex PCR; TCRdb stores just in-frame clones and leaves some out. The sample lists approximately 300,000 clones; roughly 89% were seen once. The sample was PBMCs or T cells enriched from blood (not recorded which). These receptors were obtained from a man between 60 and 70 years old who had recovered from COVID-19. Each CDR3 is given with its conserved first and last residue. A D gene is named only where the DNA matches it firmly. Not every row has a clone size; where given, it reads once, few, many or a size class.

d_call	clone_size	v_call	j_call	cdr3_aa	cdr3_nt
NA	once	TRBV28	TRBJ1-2	CASSRVGYGYTF	TGTGCCAGCAGCCGAGTCGGGTATGGCTACACCTTC
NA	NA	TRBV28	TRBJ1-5	CASSSGQFPQHF	TGTGCCAGCAGTTCAGGACAGTTTCCCCAGCATTTT
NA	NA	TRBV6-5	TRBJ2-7	CASSSSKTGLSYEQYF	TGTGCCAGCAGTTCCTCTAAAACAGGGCTCTCCTACGAGCAGTACTTC
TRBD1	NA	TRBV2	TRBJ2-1	CASSLDRGNEQFF	TGTGCCAGCAGCTTAGACAGGGGCAATGAGCAGTTCTTC
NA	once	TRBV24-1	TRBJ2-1	CATSDKARGTYNEQFF	TGTGCCACCAGTGATAAGGCCAGGGGTACCTACAATGAGCAGTTCTTC
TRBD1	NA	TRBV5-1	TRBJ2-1	CASSLARGSDEQFF	TGCGCCAGCAGCTTGGCCAGGGGGAGCGATGAGCAGTTCTTC
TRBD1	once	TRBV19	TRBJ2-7	CASSQQGDLYEQYF	TGTGCCAGTAGTCAACAGGGGGACCTTTACGAGCAGTACTTC
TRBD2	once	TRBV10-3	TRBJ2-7	CAISALFGTSGSVSYEQYF	TGTGCCATCAGTGCCCTTTTCGGGACTAGCGGGAGTGTCTCCTACGAGCAGTACTTC
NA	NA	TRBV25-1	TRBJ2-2	CASSEGGANTGELFF	TGTGCCAGCAGTGAGGGCGGGGCGAACACCGGGGAGCTGTTTTTT
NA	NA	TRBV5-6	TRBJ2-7	CASSHLGYEQYF	TGTGCCAGCAGTCACCTAGGATACGAGCAGTACTTC
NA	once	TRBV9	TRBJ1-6	CASSATGLLYNSPLHF	TGTGCCAGCAGCGCCACAGGGCTACTCTATAATTCACCCCTCCACTTT
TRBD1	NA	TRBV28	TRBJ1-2	CASSPPLQGGNYGYTF	TGTGCCAGCAGCCCCCCACTACAGGGGGGTAACTATGGCTACACCTTC
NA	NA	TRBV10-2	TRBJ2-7	CASKVQGRSYEQYF	TGCGCCAGCAAGGTACAGGGAAGGTCCTACGAGCAGTACTTC
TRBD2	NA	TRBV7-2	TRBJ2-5	CASSLAGVGETQYF	TGTGCCAGCAGCCTAGCGGGAGTAGGGGAGACCCAGTACTTC
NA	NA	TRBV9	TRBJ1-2	CASSVVPAYGYTF	TGTGCCAGCAGCGTAGTCCCCGCGTATGGCTACACCTTC
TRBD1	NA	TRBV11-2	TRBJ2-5	CASSLDVAGGQETQYF	TGTGCCAGCAGCTTAGACGTAGCAGGGGGCCAAGAGACCCAGTACTTC
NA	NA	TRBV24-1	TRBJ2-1	CATSDPGTTLHNEQFF	TGTGCCACCAGTGACCCCGGGACAACTCTTCACAATGAGCAGTTCTTC
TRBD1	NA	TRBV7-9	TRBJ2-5	CASSSTPGQGVETQYF	TGTGCCAGCAGCTCCACACCCGGACAGGGAGTGGAGACCCAGTACTTC
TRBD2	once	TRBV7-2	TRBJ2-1	CASSQSWAGAREQFF	TGTGCCAGCAGCCAGTCCTGGGCGGGAGCACGTGAGCAGTTCTTC
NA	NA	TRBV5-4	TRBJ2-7	CASSLTGSYEQYF	TGTGCCAGCAGCTTAACAGGTTCCTACGAGCAGTACTTC
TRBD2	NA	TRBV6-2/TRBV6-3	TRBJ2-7	CASSGLAGGHEQYF	TGTGCCAGCAGTGGTCTAGCGGGAGGGCACGAGCAGTACTTC
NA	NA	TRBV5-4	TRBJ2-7	CATAEAAALSYEQYF	TGTGCCACTGCCGAGGCCGCCGCCCTCTCCTACGAGCAGTACTTC
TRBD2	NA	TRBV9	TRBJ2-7	CASSPPLAGDTHEQYF	TGTGCCAGCAGCCCCCCACTAGCGGGCGATACCCACGAGCAGTACTTC
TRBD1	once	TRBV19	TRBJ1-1	CASSPGKGQLNTEAFF	TGTGCCAGTAGTCCCGGTAAGGGACAGCTGAACACTGAAGCTTTCTTT
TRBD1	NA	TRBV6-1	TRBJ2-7	CASSESPGQGFYEQYF	TGTGCCAGCAGTGAATCCCCGGGACAGGGGTTCTACGAGCAGTACTTC
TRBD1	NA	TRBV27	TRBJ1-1	CASSSTGGNTEAFF	TGTGCCAGCAGTTCCACAGGGGGGAACACTGAAGCTTTCTTT
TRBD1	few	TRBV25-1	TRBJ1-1	CASSESGVQGANEAFF	TGTGCCAGCAGTGAGTCGGGTGTACAGGGGGCGAATGAAGCTTTCTTT
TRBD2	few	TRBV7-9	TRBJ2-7	CASSLEGTSGTYEQYF	TGTGCCAGCAGCTTAGAGGGGACTAGCGGGACCTACGAGCAGTACTTC
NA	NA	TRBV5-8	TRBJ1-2	CASSLSEHYGYTF	TGTGCCAGCAGCTTGTCAGAACACTATGGCTACACCTTC
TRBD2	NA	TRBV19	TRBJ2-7	CASSIGTSGEQYF	TGTGCCAGTAGTATCGGGACTAGCGGCGAGCAGTACTTC
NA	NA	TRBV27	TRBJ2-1	CASSVLPTGSYNEQFF	TGTGCCAGCAGTGTCCTGCCTACAGGGTCATACAATGAGCAGTTCTTC
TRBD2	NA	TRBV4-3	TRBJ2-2	CASSQAGWGTSAGELFF	TGCGCCAGCAGCCAAGCCGGGTGGGGGACTAGCGCCGGGGAGCTGTTTTTT
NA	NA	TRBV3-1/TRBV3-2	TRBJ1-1	CASSPGILNTEAFF	TGTGCCAGCAGCCCAGGGATTCTAAACACTGAAGCTTTCTTT
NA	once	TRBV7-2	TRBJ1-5	CASSLPGVGNQPQHF	TGTGCCAGCAGCTTACCAGGGGTCGGCAATCAGCCCCAGCATTTT
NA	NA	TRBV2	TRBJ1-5	CASSETNSNQPQHF	TGTGCCAGCAGTGAGACAAATAGCAATCAGCCCCAGCATTTT
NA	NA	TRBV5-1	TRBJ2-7	CASSLAVTYEQYF	TGCGCCAGCAGCTTGGCGGTCACCTACGAGCAGTACTTC
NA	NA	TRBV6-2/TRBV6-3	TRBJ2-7	CASTPLNRESYEQYF	TGTGCCAGCACCCCCCTGAACAGGGAATCCTACGAGCAGTACTTC
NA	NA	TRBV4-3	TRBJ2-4	CASSQGLFNIQYF	TGCGCCAGCAGCCAAGGGCTCTTCAACATTCAGTACTTC
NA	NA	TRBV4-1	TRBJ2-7	CASSLQWAGTYEQYF	TGCGCCAGCAGCCTTCAATGGGCAGGTACCTACGAGCAGTACTTC
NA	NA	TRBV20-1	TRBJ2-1	CSARKHNEQFF	TGCAGTGCTAGAAAGCACAATGAGCAGTTCTTC
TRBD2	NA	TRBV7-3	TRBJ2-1	CASSFGLAGNNEQFF	TGTGCCAGCAGCTTCGGACTAGCGGGGAACAATGAGCAGTTCTTC
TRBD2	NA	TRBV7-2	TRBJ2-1	CASSISSSGRGGSYNEQFF	TGTGCCAGCAGCATTAGTTCTAGCGGGAGGGGGGGCTCCTACAATGAGCAGTTCTTC
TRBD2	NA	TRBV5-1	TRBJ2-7	CASSPDTSNGRFLYEQYF	TGCGCCAGCAGCCCGGATACGAGTAACGGGAGGTTTTTGTATGAGCAGTACTTC
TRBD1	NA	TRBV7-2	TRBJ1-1	CASSPGQGIKDTEAFF	TGTGCCAGCAGCCCAGGACAGGGAATAAAGGACACTGAAGCTTTCTTT
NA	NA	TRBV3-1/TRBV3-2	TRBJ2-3	CASSQDWGESTDTQYF	TGTGCCAGCAGCCAAGATTGGGGCGAGAGCACAGATACGCAGTATTTT
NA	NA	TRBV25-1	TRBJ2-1	CASSELLADLYNEQFF	TGTGCCAGCAGTGAATTGCTGGCAGACTTATACAATGAGCAGTTCTTC
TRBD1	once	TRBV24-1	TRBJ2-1	CATSDPGQGNNEQFF	TGTGCCACCAGTGATCCGGGACAGGGGAACAATGAGCAGTTCTTC
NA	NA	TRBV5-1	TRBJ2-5	CASSFGTPNGETQYF	TGCGCCAGCAGCTTCGGAACTCCCAACGGGGAGACCCAGTACTTC
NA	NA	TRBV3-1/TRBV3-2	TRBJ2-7	CASTQSARGRGEQYF	TGTGCCAGCACCCAAAGCGCGCGGGGGCGCGGCGAGCAGTACTTC
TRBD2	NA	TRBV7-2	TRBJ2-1	CASSLALAGEVRSYNEQFF	TGTGCCAGCAGCTTAGCCCTAGCGGGAGAGGTTAGGTCCTACAATGAGCAGTTCTTC
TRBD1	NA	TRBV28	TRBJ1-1	CASSPGTGGRATEAFF	TGTGCCAGCAGTCCCGGGACAGGGGGCAGGGCAACTGAAGCTTTCTTT
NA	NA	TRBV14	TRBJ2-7	CASSPQFRGRLYEQYF	TGTGCCAGCAGCCCCCAGTTCCGCGGGCGGCTCTACGAGCAGTACTTC
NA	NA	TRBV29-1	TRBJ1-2	CSVEDRGGVSYGYTF	TGCAGCGTTGAAGATCGCGGAGGCGTCAGCTATGGCTACACCTTC
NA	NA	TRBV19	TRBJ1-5	CASSTFNSNQPQHF	TGTGCCAGTAGTACCTTTAATAGCAATCAGCCCCAGCATTTT